Each of the 4 T cell receptor beta chains below was sequenced from the same sample in a study of blood T cell repertoires in COVID-19. The method was immunoSEQ multiplex PCR; TCRdb's version includes in-frame clones alone and lacks a portion of them. The table lists 150,000 to 200,000 clones, approximately 90% of them singletons. The sample comprised peripheral blood. These TCRs come from a man aged 35 to 55 with active or convalescent COVID-19.

J is TRBJ1-1 and V is TRBV28; a weak D match, TRBD1 (5 bases). The germline V and J ends were trimmed by 6 bases and 10 bases, with 15 bases remaining between them. CDR1 is MDHEN and CDR2 is SYDVKM in the germline V gene. The CDR3 extends over 12 amino acids. This CDR3 is CASRSGPGGAFF. Here the CDR3 DNA reads TGTGCCAGCAGGAGTGGACCCGGGGGAGCTTTCTTT.

The rearrangement uses TRBV6-5 and TRBJ2-7; the D gene is possibly TRBD2 (6 bases). Trimming removed 5 bases from V and 2 bases from J, with 10 bases in between. The CDR3 is made up of 13 amino acids. The germline gives CDR1 MNHEY, CDR2 SVGAGI. CDR3 bases: TGTGCCAGCAGTAACGGGGGACCCTACGAGCAGTACTTC. Translated: CASSNGGPYEQYF.

This clone appeared a single time. The CDR3 DNA reads TGTGCCAGCAGCTTAGTTTCTGGACCCCTGAGGGCCCAGTACTTC. This gives the protein CASSLVSGPLRAQYF. The gene calls are TRBV11-3 and TRBJ2-5; D is possibly TRBD2 (5 bases). The CDR3 totals 15 residues. The germline V and J ends were trimmed by 1 base and 9 bases, with 18 bases remaining between them. Looked up from germline, CDR1 is SGHNT and CDR2 is YENEEA.

The chain recombines TRBV18 with TRBJ2-1; the match to TRBD2 covers 7 bases. V shed 8 bases, J shed 0 bases, and the junction held 4 bases outside the gene matches. Germline V gene lookup returns CDR1 KGHSH and CDR2 LQKENI. The CDR3 is 14 amino acids. The CDR3 loop is CASERGSSYNEQFF. The CDR3 nucleotides are TGTGCCAGCGAACGCGGGAGCTCCTACAATGAGCAGTTCTTC.